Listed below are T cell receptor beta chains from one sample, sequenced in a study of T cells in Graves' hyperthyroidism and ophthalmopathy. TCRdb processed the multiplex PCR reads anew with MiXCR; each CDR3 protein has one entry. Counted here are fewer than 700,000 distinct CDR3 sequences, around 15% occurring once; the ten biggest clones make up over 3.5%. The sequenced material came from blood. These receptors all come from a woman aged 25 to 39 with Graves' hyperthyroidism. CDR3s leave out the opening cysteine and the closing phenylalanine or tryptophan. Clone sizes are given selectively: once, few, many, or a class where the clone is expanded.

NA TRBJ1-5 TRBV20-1 SARDTDRWLSGNQPQH
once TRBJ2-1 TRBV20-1 SARGTSGSWEQF
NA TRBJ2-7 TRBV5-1 ASSFFAGGDYEQY
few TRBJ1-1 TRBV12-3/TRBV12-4 ASSFTGVVNTEAF
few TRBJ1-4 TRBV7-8 ASSFRGGATNEKLF
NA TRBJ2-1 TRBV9 ASSVSVSIGDEQF
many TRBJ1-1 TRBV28 ASTSPGHPSNTEAF
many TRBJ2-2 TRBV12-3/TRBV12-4 ASSWNTGELF
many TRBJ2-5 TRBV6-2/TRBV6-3 ASSSSGMETQY
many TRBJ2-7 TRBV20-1 SARDRGRVISYEQY
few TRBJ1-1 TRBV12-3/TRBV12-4 ASSDTGNTEAF
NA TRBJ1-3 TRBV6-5 ASTLGSGNTIY
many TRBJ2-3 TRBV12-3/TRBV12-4 ASRSQGARGTDTQY
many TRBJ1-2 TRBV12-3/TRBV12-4 ASSRPSRTNYGYT
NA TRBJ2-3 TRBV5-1 ASSLEGGLGDTQY
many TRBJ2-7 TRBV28 ASNNGGTSYEQY
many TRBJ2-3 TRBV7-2 ASSLATSTDTQY